Listed below are T cell receptor beta chains from one sample, sequenced in a study of blood T cell repertoires in COVID-19. The protocol was immunoSEQ multiplex PCR, while the TCRdb copy is restricted to in-frame clones and leaves out a portion. The table includes some 360,000 clones, 85% to 90% detected once. The sample was PBMCs or T cells enriched from blood (not recorded which). Receptor source: a woman aged 25 to 39 who had been exposed to COVID-19. Both conserved end residues are part of each CDR3.

>TRBV9
CASSVPDSQETQYF
>TRBV11-3
CASRLAGYNEQFF
>TRBV30
CAWSGTGDHQPQHF
>TRBV9
CASSPGSGSYNEQFF
>TRBV6-5
CASSLLATRPYEQYF
>TRBV6-5
CASTSAGFGANVLTF
>TRBV12-3/TRBV12-4
CASSWDSKQYF
>TRBV29-1
CSVGDRGLYGYTF
>TRBV9
CASSALGTSSYEQYF
>TRBV5-4
CASSLEAGGGAGELFF
>TRBV5-1
CASSLSGDPPLHF
>TRBV6-4
CASSAQGESRGYTF
>TRBV28
CASSFWVGLNTEAFF
>TRBV6-5
CASLTGGRGSPLHF
>TRBV2
CASSVGGRGTDTQYF
>TRBV24-1
CATEGPLGRGYGYTF
>TRBV7-2
CASSLLTGGQHEQYF
>TRBV2
CASSDLAGGADTQYF
>TRBV4-2
CASSQVRDRVDEQYF
>TRBV25-1
CASAYTGGLEAFF
>TRBV7-9
CASSFLGQGASQPQHF
>TRBV4-2
CASSQGGSGRFSNEQFF
>TRBV7-9
CASSRLAGPETQYF
>TRBV2
CASSPGDWAYEQYF
>TRBV12-5
CASGLSPSGISYEQYF
>TRBV18
CASSTTGVNQPQHF
>TRBV19
CASRSSLGGLTEAFF
>TRBV7-3
CASSLTFESEAFF
>TRBV29-1
CSATRQGDYGYTF
>TRBV29-1
CSITTGVSGANVLTF
>TRBV7-3
CASSVYSGRSTDTQYF
>TRBV6-5
CASSYRGKEAFF
>TRBV29-1
CSVGAGQNYEQYF
>TRBV3-1/TRBV3-2
CASSATGQGNEKLFF
>TRBV11-3
CASSPRTGLGTEAFF
>TRBV25-1
CASSGTDYEQYF
>TRBV10-3
CAISESIPRYNSPLHF